This TCR beta chain was sequenced in a study of CXCR3-negative and CXCR3-positive naive CD8 T cells. Study-wide background: Libraries each contributed about 1.5 +/- 0.3 million TRB reads, for around 140 million in total. Study-wide findings and caveats: Higher TRB CDR3 hydrophobicity marked CXCR3-positive naive cells relative to CXCR3-negative naive cells.

Germline V CDR1 and CDR2: MNHEY, SVGEGT. The CDR3 spans 15 residues. cDNA libraries for TRB were generated by 5' RACE incorporating UMI labels. TCRdb reprocessed the 5' RACE reads and reports one entry per CDR3 protein, with no DNA. This repertoire includes nearly 90,000 distinct CDR3 sequences. The naive CD8+ gate required CD45RO-CCR7+CD27+CD95- phenotype. As to this clonotype: The antigen is unknown.

The receptor's source is a human donor in good health. Some clones in this sample may be carry-over from other donors' samples. The sample was naive CXCR3+ CD8+ T cells from blood. Subset described: CD45RO-CCR7+CD27+CD95- naive CD8+ T cells expressing CXCR3 (TNR3+). This chain links TRBV6-2 or TRBV6-3 with TRBJ1-1; TCRdb lists TRBD1, though no DNA is available to test this call. The CDR3 region is CASSYNRGANTEAFF.